The rows below give T cell receptor beta chains drawn from one sample of a study of T cells expressing NK-cell markers. After re-calling the 5' RACE reads, TCRdb lists one entry per CDR3 protein, DNA absent. The sample totals 150,000 to 180,000 distinct CDR3 sequences. What was sequenced was blood T cells: a sorted CD56 or NKG2C T cell subset, CD4+ or CD8+ T cells, or bulk PBMC T cells (not recorded which). These TCRs come from a woman aged 45-65 years in good health. Both conserved end residues are part of each CDR3.

j_gene: TRBJ2-3; v_gene: TRBV12-3/TRBV12-4; CDR3aa: CASAPAGEGDTQYF
j_gene: TRBJ2-1; v_gene: TRBV9; CDR3aa: CASSVEPGLVDEQFF
j_gene: TRBJ2-2; v_gene: TRBV6-5; CDR3aa: CASSMGDWREYTGELFF
j_gene: TRBJ2-5; v_gene: TRBV6-4; CDR3aa: CASSDYAFTGAQYF
j_gene: TRBJ2-7; v_gene: TRBV12-3/TRBV12-4; CDR3aa: CASSLVGAGSYEQYF
j_gene: TRBJ2-1; v_gene: TRBV2; CDR3aa: CATEPGYNEQFF
j_gene: TRBJ2-2; v_gene: TRBV13; CDR3aa: CASSLSSGTGELFF
j_gene: TRBJ1-1; v_gene: TRBV4-1; CDR3aa: CASSQDPRGTTEAFF
j_gene: TRBJ2-4; v_gene: TRBV2; CDR3aa: CASRTGGAPGNIQYF
j_gene: TRBJ2-1; v_gene: TRBV7-9; CDR3aa: CASSSEKKAGTPQFF
j_gene: TRBJ2-5; v_gene: TRBV7-9; CDR3aa: CAPTHLFAETQYF
j_gene: TRBJ2-5; v_gene: TRBV7-9; CDR3aa: CASRRQGRSETQYF
j_gene: TRBJ2-5; v_gene: TRBV19; CDR3aa: CASSIGPTGQLYETQYF
j_gene: TRBJ2-3; v_gene: TRBV11-3; CDR3aa: CASSPLGLGASTDTQYF